These 29 T cell receptor beta chains originate from one sample sequenced in a study of blood T cell repertoires in COVID-19 (dated by TCRdb to about 2020). Receptor libraries were prepared by the immunoSEQ multiplex PCR assay. In TCRdb, the immuneACCESS table is reduced to in-frame sequences with V and J assigned. These tables do not hold every clone; where another copy was compared, an unresolved V gene accounts for under half, and the others remain unexplained. The sample table shows approximately 270,000 clones, and roughly 90% are seen once. The ten largest clones capture less than 2.5% of the sample. Material: peripheral blood. These receptor sequences come from a man aged 50 to 59 with acute or convalescent COVID-19.

The chain combines TRBV30 with TRBJ2-5; TRBD1 aligns across 8 bases. V trimming: 3 bases; J trimming: 1 base; junction bases outside the gene matches: 7. The germline V gene has CDR1 GTSNPN and CDR2 SVGIG (reference sequence). This CDR3 contains 15 residues. The CDR3 reads CAWSNAGGPQETQYF. CDR3 in DNA: TGTGCCTGGAGCAACGCAGGGGGCCCCCAAGAGACCCAGTACTTC.

The chain recombines TRBV6-5 with TRBJ2-5, with 9 bases lining up with TRBD2. Germline V CDR1 and CDR2: MNHEY, SVGAGI. With 2 bases clipped from V and 1 base from J, the junction kept 5 bases outside the gene matches. This CDR3 is built from 16 residues. The CDR3 DNA is TGTGCCAGCAGTTACGGTCTAGCGGGGCGCCAAGAGACCCAGTACTTC. Translating gives CASSYGLAGRQETQYF.

This clone was picked up a small number of times. V is TRBV14 and J is TRBJ2-1; D may be TRBD2 (6 bases). Germline V gene sequence: CDR1 SGHDN, CDR2 FVKESK. CDR3 length: 14 amino acids. V was cut by 2 bases and J by 8 bases, with 13 bases left in between. The CDR3 DNA reads TGTGCCAGCAGCCAAACAAGGAGGGCAGATGAGCAGTTCTTC. Encoded protein: CASSQTRRADEQFF.

This clone was seen only once. V usage is TRBV5-4 and J usage is TRBJ2-3, with 9 bases matching TRBD2. The V gene's germline CDR1 is SGHNT and CDR2 YYREEE (reference sequence). J gave up 0 bases and V 0 bases, and 5 bases lay outside the gene matches. CDR3 size: 17 residues. CDR3 loop: CASSLAAGGTSTDTQYF. The CDR3 DNA follows: TGTGCCAGCAGCTTGGCAGCGGGGGGAACTAGCACAGATACGCAGTATTTT.

The chain uses TRBV11-2 and TRBJ2-3; D is undetermined. The CDR3 spans 14 residues. The V gene's germline CDR1 is SGHAT and CDR2 FQNNGV. V lost 3 bases and J 0 bases, leaving 7 bases between the germline ends. In DNA, the CDR3 is TGTGCCAGCAGCTTGGCATTTAGCACAGATACGCAGTATTTT. It yields the protein CASSLAFSTDTQYF.

The J gene is TRBJ2-5, the V gene TRBV7-6; D remains ambiguous. Between the trimmed V and J ends, which lost 2 bases and 1 base, there was a span of 5 bases. Looked up from germline, CDR1 is SGHVS and CDR2 is FNYEAQ. CDR3 length: 13 amino acids. Written as DNA, the CDR3 is TGTGCCAGCAGCTTACAGGTCCAAGAGACCCAGTACTTC. The encoded protein is CASSLQVQETQYF.

The chain joins TRBV25-1 to TRBJ1-2, with 10 positions matching TRBD1. The germline V gene encodes CDR1 MGHDK and CDR2 SYGVNS. The CDR3 has 12 amino acids. Trimming took 7 bases from V and 8 from J; bases not matched to a gene: 4. The CDR3 DNA reads TGTGCCAGCACCGGGACAGGGGTCGGCTACACCTTC. Its translation: CASTGTGVGYTF.

This chain links TRBV5-1 with TRBJ2-7; 7 nucleotides line up with TRBD1. Germline CDR1 SGHRS, CDR2 YFSETQ. The CDR3 has 14 amino acids. J gave up 2 bases and V 0 bases, and 2 bases lay outside the gene matches. The CDR3, as DNA: TGCGCCAGCAGCTTGGCCCAGGGGGCCTACGAGCAGTACTTC. It encodes CASSLAQGAYEQYF.

The chain recombines TRBV7-3 with TRBJ2-2; D may be TRBD1 (6 bases). The V gene lost 4 bases and the J gene lost 3 bases, with 12 bases spanning the gap. CDR3 length: 15 amino acids. Looked up from germline, CDR1 is SGHTA and CDR2 is FQGTGA. DNA of the CDR3: TGTGCCAGCAGCTCACAGGGATCCGACACCGGGGAGCTGTTTTTT. Protein product: CASSSQGSDTGELFF. Drawing the rest from reference TRBV7-3 and TRBJ2-2, the complete variable domain is GAGVSQTPSNKVTEKGKYVELRCDPISGHTALYWYRQSLGQGPEFLIYFQGTGAADDSGLPNDRFFAVRPEGSVSTLKIQRTERGDSAVYLCASSSQGSDTGELFFGEGSRLTVL.

V gene TRBV9 combines with J gene TRBJ2-5; 9 nucleotides agree with TRBD1. The CDR3 is 17 residues long. Trimming took 0 bases from V and 1 from J; bases not matched to a gene: 7. Per germline, CDR1 SGDLS and CDR2 YYNGEE. This chain's CDR3 is CASSVEAGQGFQETQYF. The CDR3 nucleotides are TGTGCCAGCAGCGTAGAGGCGGGACAGGGATTCCAAGAGACCCAGTACTTC.

Here the CDR3 DNA reads TGTGCCAGCAGCCGCAGGGGATCTGGGGCCAACGTCCTGACTTTC. It codes for CASSRRGSGANVLTF. This sequence joins TRBV7-2 and TRBJ2-6; a possible D gene is TRBD1 (6 bases). Germline CDR1 SGHTA, CDR2 FQGNSA. V was cut by 5 bases and J by 1 base, with 9 bases left in between. This CDR3 has 15 amino acids.

The chain carries TRBV7-9 and TRBJ1-2, with 12 bases matching TRBD1. V was clipped by 3 bases and J by 6 bases; unmatched bases: 5. CDR3 size: 15 residues. Germline CDR1 reads SEHNR; CDR2 reads FQNEAQ (reference sequence). CDR3 coding DNA: TGTGCCAGCAGCTTTTGGGACAGGGGGCAGAATGGCTACACCTTC. Its protein is CASSFWDRGQNGYTF.

The CDR3 DNA reads TGTGCCAGCAGCCCCCGTCCCCAGGGGGCTAGTCAGCCCCAGCATTTT. Translation: CASSPRPQGASQPQHF. The chain has TRBV3-1 (or the pseudogene TRBV3-2) and TRBJ1-5, with TRBD1 identical over 8 bases. The CDR3 runs to 16 residues. The V gene end was trimmed by 4 bases and the J gene end by 6 bases; junction bases not matched to a gene: 11. The germline V gene has CDR1 LGHDT and CDR2 YNNKEL (reference sequence).

The gene calls are TRBV21-1 and TRBJ2-3; the D call of TRBD1 is as the table states it, not checked on the DNA. TRBV21-1 is a pseudogene. The CDR3 has 18 amino acids. CDR3 coding DNA: TGTGCCAGCAGCAAAGGTAGACGGACAGGGGGAGAGTCAGATACGCAGTATTTT. As protein: CASSKGRRTGGESDTQYF.

The rearrangement joins TRBV7-2 to TRBJ2-2; D is undetermined. From germline, CDR1 is SGHTA and CDR2 FQGNSA. V lost 1 base, J lost 6 bases, and 6 bases lay in between. CDR3 length: 13 residues. The CDR3 sequence is CASSLVRSGELFF. CDR3 nucleotides: TGTGCCAGCAGCTTAGTACGGTCCGGGGAGCTGTTTTTT.

This sequence joins TRBV5-1 and TRBJ2-1; no clear D gene. Germline assignment: CDR1 SGHRS and CDR2 YFSETQ. V dropped 1 base and J dropped 6 bases, with 11 bases sitting between them. This CDR3 is 14 amino acids long. CDR3 sequence: CASSLIEMSNEQFF. The CDR3 DNA follows: TGCGCCAGCAGCTTGATTGAAATGAGCAATGAGCAGTTCTTC.

This clone was observed a handful of times. The rearrangement links TRBV7-9 to TRBJ2-3; 16 bases align to TRBD2. With 0 bases clipped from V and 5 bases from J, the junction kept 5 bases outside the gene matches. The CDR3 contains 18 residues. CDR1 and CDR2 (germline): SEHNR, FQNEAQ (reference sequence). In DNA form, the CDR3 reads TGTGCCAGCAGCTTAGCCTCCGGGACTAGCGGGGGGGAAGATACGCAGTATTTT. Protein: CASSLASGTSGGEDTQYF.

The chain couples TRBV6-8 to TRBJ2-2, with 7 bases matching TRBD1. CDR1 and CDR2 (germline): MNHGY, SAAAGT. CDR3 length: 16 residues. V dropped 5 bases and J dropped 3; count of bases not matched to a gene: 9. The CDR3, as DNA: TGTGCCAGCAGTCTACTAGGGGGCGTGGACACCGGGGAGCTGTTTTTT. Its protein product is CASSLLGGVDTGELFF.

V usage is TRBV12-3 or TRBV12-4 and J usage is TRBJ1-5; the D gene is possibly TRBD1 (5 bases). The CDR3 loop spans 13 amino acids. Trimming took off 2 bases at V and 6 bases at J, with 8 bases between the two ends. This CDR3 reads CASSLQGGQPQHF. CDR3 in DNA: TGTGCCAGCAGTTTACAGGGAGGTCAGCCCCAGCATTTT.

The chain has TRBV15 and TRBJ1-1, with a possible D match to TRBD1 (6 bases). CDR1 and CDR2 from the germline V gene are LNHNV and YYDKDF (reference sequence). The length of the CDR3 is 16 residues. With 1 base removed from V and 1 base from J, the gap between germline ends came to 13 bases. The CDR3: CATSRAWGGPNTEAFF. The CDR3 DNA is TGTGCCACCAGCAGAGCTTGGGGGGGCCCGAACACTGAAGCTTTCTTT.

The chain links TRBV3-1 (or the pseudogene TRBV3-2) to TRBJ2-1; possibly TRBD1 for D (6 bases). This CDR3 comprises 15 residues. The germline gives CDR1 LGHDT, CDR2 YNNKEL (reference sequence). Trimming cost V 1 base and J 5 bases, with 12 bases left between them. This CDR3 is CASSQGGRGDNEQFF. The CDR3 nucleotides are TGTGCCAGCAGCCAAGGGGGCAGGGGCGACAATGAGCAGTTCTTC.

The chain couples TRBV7-9 to TRBJ2-2, with a possible D match to TRBD1 (5 bases). This CDR3 comprises 15 residues. The germline V and J ends were trimmed by 5 bases and 7 bases, with 17 bases remaining between them. The germline gives CDR1 SEHNR, CDR2 FQNEAQ (reference sequence). The CDR3 DNA follows: TGTGCCAGCAGCCACTTCAGCGCCCAGGGCGGGGAGCTGTTTTTT. Translation: CASSHFSAQGGELFF. The whole variable domain, filled in from reference TRBV7-9 and TRBJ2-2, reads DTGVSQNPRHKITKRGQNVTFRCDPISEHNRLYWYRQTLGQGPEFLTYFQNEAQLEKSRLLSDRFSAERPKGSFSTLEIQRTEQGDSAMYLCASSHFSAQGGELFFGEGSRLTVL.

This clone was detected only once. Within the sample, other DNA sequences also encode this same CDR3. This sequence joins TRBV13 and TRBJ1-1, with D maybe TRBD1 (5 bases). CDR3 size: 13 residues. With 3 bases removed from V and 5 bases from J, the gap between germline ends came to 10 bases. The germline gives CDR1 PRHDT, CDR2 FYEKMQ (reference sequence). CDR3 residues: CASSLGEVTEAFF. The CDR3 bases are TGTGCCAGCAGCTTGGGGGAGGTAACTGAAGCTTTCTTT.

The CDR3 here is CASSARADQPQHF. The CDR3 bases are TGTGCCAGTAGTGCCAGGGCGGATCAGCCCCAGCATTTT. The chain has TRBV19 and TRBJ1-5; TRBD1 is a possible D gene (5 bases). CDR3 size: 13 residues. V lost 5 bases and J lost 5, with 10 bases in between. The germline V gene encodes CDR1 LNHDA and CDR2 SQIVND (reference sequence).

The chain has TRBV18 and TRBJ1-4; 7 bases map to TRBD1. CDR1 is KGHSH, CDR2 LQKENI, per germline. Losses at the gene ends were 3 bases for V and 5 bases for J; bases not matched to a gene: 6. This CDR3 region has 15 residues. CDR3: CASSPEGQRNEKLFF. As DNA, the CDR3 is TGTGCCAGCTCACCCGAGGGACAGAGAAATGAAAAACTGTTTTTT.

The rearrangement links TRBV19 to TRBJ1-3; possibly TRBD1 for D (6 bases). Per the germline V gene, CDR1 is LNHDA and CDR2 is SQIVND (reference sequence). This CDR3 spans 13 amino acids. Trimming shortened V by 9 bases and J by 6 bases, and 15 bases separated the two germline ends. This CDR3 is CASRTGTLNTIYF. For the CDR3, the DNA is TGTGCCAGCAGAACCGGGACACTAAACACCATATATTTT.

This chain links TRBV9 with TRBJ1-3, with 10 nucleotides matching TRBD1. CDR3 size: 17 residues. Germline loops: CDR1 SGDLS, CDR2 YYNGEE. V trimming: 3 bases; J trimming: 4 bases; junction bases outside the gene matches: 10. This chain's CDR3 is CASSAAPTGGPGNTIYF. In DNA form, the CDR3 reads TGTGCCAGCAGCGCAGCCCCGACAGGGGGCCCAGGAAACACCATATATTTT.

The gene calls are TRBV12-3 or TRBV12-4 and TRBJ2-4; D unclear. CDR3 length: 13 residues. The germline V and J ends were trimmed by 8 bases and 8 bases, with 16 bases remaining between them. The CDR3 sequence is CASSKSAPHIQYF. The CDR3 DNA follows: TGTGCCAGCTCTAAGAGCGCCCCACACATTCAGTACTTC.

A note on this clone: A read error may account for a junction end that differs from germline. This chain uses TRBV7-7 with TRBJ1-4, with D possibly TRBD1 on 6 matching bases. The CDR3 runs to 15 residues. Germline CDR1 and CDR2: SSHAT and FNYEAQ (reference sequence). As DNA, the CDR3 is TGTGCTAGCAGCTTAGGGCGGGGGGCGAATGAAAAACTGTTTTTT. Translated, it gives CASSLGRGANEKLFF.